The 21 T cell receptor beta chains below were found in one sample sequenced in a study of spatial heterogeneity in lung cancer (dated 2019 in TCRdb). Libraries were prepared through 5' RACE. Sequencing was performed on a NextSeq 500. TCRdb reran the public reads through fastp at Q25 and MiXCR, keeping productive beta chains. When rows share a CDR3 protein, they turn into one entry using the most common DNA and genes. This sample has about 24,000 distinct CDR3 sequences in its table, and roughly 3% of those were observed once. The top ten clonotypes cover 29% of the sample. Per the publication, the time point label means: sample taken at primary tumor resection. The sequencing here drew on PBMCs, taken at surgery. The receptors derive from a female donor with early-stage non-small cell lung cancer.

V and J are TRBV6-2 or TRBV6-3 and TRBJ2-7; the D is unclear. CDR3 size: 14 residues. Germline V lookup: CDR1 MNHEY, CDR2 SVGEGT. V dropped 2 bases and J dropped 2 bases, with 10 bases sitting between them. This chain's CDR3 is CASSYAGLAYEQYF. CDR3 DNA sequence: TGTGCCAGCAGTTACGCAGGCCTCGCCTACGAGCAGTACTTC.

This clonotype was detected many times. This chain links TRBV10-3 with TRBJ2-2; D is undetermined. Germline V gives CDR1 ENHRY, CDR2 SYGVKD. V shed 6 bases and J shed 1 base, with 12 bases lying between them. This CDR3 region has 15 residues. DNA for the CDR3: TGTGCCATCAGCTTTTCCGACAAGAACACCGGGGAGCTGTTTTTT. This gives the protein CAISFSDKNTGELFF.

This clonotype was seen repeatedly, ten times or more. The gene calls are TRBV5-1 and TRBJ2-1; D is unresolved. CDR1 and CDR2 from the germline V gene are SGHRS and YFSETQ. The CDR3 has 13 residues. Trimming stripped 4 bases from V and 4 bases from J, with 9 bases between. Here the CDR3 reads CASSRIGYNEQFF. The DNA of the CDR3 is TGCGCCAGCAGCCGCATTGGATACAATGAGCAGTTCTTC.

By sample share, this clonotype is medium-sized. V and J are TRBV28 and TRBJ1-2; D uncertain. CDR1 is MDHEN, CDR2 SYDVKM, per germline. The CDR3 extends over 11 amino acids. Trimming removed 7 bases at V and 7 bases at J, with 10 bases between. CDR3 sequence (DNA): TGTGCCAGCAAGGATCCTCTTGGCTACACCTTC. It translates to CASKDPLGYTF.

This chain uses TRBV7-3 with TRBJ2-2, with a possible D match to TRBD2 (6 bases). Germline V gene data show CDR1 as SGHTA and CDR2 as FQGTGA. The V end lost 0 bases, the J end lost 6 bases, and 11 bases lay between the germline ends. The CDR3 is 15 residues long. CDR3 nucleotides: TGTGCCAGCAGCTTAACGGGACTTGGGGCCGGGGAGCTGTTTTTT. Residues: CASSLTGLGAGELFF.

This clonotype was counted ten times or more. This chain connects TRBV4-1 to TRBJ2-7; tentative D call: TRBD2 (6 bases). The germline V and J ends were trimmed by 0 bases and 5 bases, with 20 bases remaining between them. The CDR3 is 17 amino acids. Germline CDR1 is MGHRA and CDR2 is YSYEKL. The CDR3 coding sequence is TGCGCCAGCAGCCAAGATTTGGGGTCCTCCCGGAGGGACGAGCAGTACTTC. Translation: CASSQDLGSSRRDEQYF.

This clonotype was counted at least ten times. J is TRBJ2-3 and V is TRBV5-1; no definite D call. Germline CDR1 reads SGHRS; CDR2 reads YFSETQ. Trimming shortened V by 0 bases and J by 0 bases, and 8 bases separated the two germline ends. This CDR3 comprises 15 residues. In DNA, the CDR3 is TGCGCCAGCAGCTTGGCGACGGACAGCACAGATACGCAGTATTTT. As protein: CASSLATDSTDTQYF.

This clonotype was detected only a few times. The chain recombines TRBV7-6 with TRBJ1-1; TRBD1 agrees at 7 bases. CDR1 and CDR2 (germline): SGHVS, FNYEAQ. The V gene end was trimmed by 3 bases and the J gene end by 3 bases; junction bases not matched to a gene: 1. This CDR3 has 13 amino acids. The CDR3 here is CASSFTGDTEAFF. The CDR3 nucleotides are TGTGCCAGCAGCTTTACAGGGGACACTGAAGCTTTCTTT. Using reference TRBV7-6 and TRBJ1-1 for the parts outside the CDR3, the full variable domain is GAGVSQSPRYKVTKRGQDVALRCDPISGHVSLYWYRQALGQGPEFLTYFNYEAQQDKSGLPNDRFSAERPEGSISTLTIQRTEQRDSAMYRCASSFTGDTEAFFGQGTRLTVV.

In this sample, this clonotype turned up many times. The genes are TRBV7-3 and TRBJ2-2, with 8 bases fitting TRBD2. This CDR3 is 13 amino acids long. Trimming removed 5 bases from V and 6 bases from J; junction bases left unmatched: 2. Germline V gene data show CDR1 as SGHTA and CDR2 as FQGTGA. Here the CDR3 reads CASSQGLAGELFF. CDR3 sequence (DNA): TGTGCCAGCAGCCAGGGACTAGCCGGGGAGCTGTTTTTT.

This clonotype has a count of ten or more. The J gene is TRBJ2-1, the V gene TRBV20-1; perhaps TRBD2 as D (6 bases). This CDR3 spans 15 amino acids. Germline V gene data show CDR1 as DFQATT and CDR2 as SNEGSKA (reference sequence). V was cut by 4 bases and J by 4 bases, with 17 bases left in between. CDR3 DNA sequence: TGCAGTGCTACCCCACCGGGACTTTCGTACAATGAGCAGTTCTTC. Protein product: CSATPPGLSYNEQFF.

The rearrangement joins TRBV20-1 to TRBJ2-1, with 7 bases identical to TRBD2. The germline V gene encodes CDR1 DFQATT and CDR2 SNEGSKA (reference sequence). J was trimmed by 6 bases and V by 3 bases; bases with no gene match: 5. The CDR3 extends over 13 amino acids. The CDR3 spells CSASDGRINEQFF. In nucleotides, the CDR3 is TGCAGTGCTAGCGACGGGAGGATCAATGAGCAGTTCTTC.

In this sample, this clonotype turned up many times. This rearrangement joins TRBV19 to TRBJ2-7; 8 positions match TRBD1. Trimming cost V 4 bases and J 3 bases; bases outside gene matches: 5. The germline CDR1 and CDR2 sequences are LNHDA and SQIVND (reference sequence). There are 14 residues in the CDR3. DNA for the CDR3: TGTGCCAGTAGTAGTGGACAGGGAGGCTACGAGCAGTACTTC. Translated: CASSSGQGGYEQYF.

This clonotype appeared many times. The V gene is TRBV6-5, the J gene TRBJ2-5; 9 nucleotides align to TRBD2. The J segment lost 5 bases and the V segment lost 6 bases, leaving 7 bases of the junction unmatched. The CDR3 has 14 amino acids. CDR1 and CDR2 (germline): MNHEY, SVGAGI. The CDR3, as DNA: TGTGCCAGCAGGAAAGGGACTAGCCGGGAGACCCAGTACTTC. Translated: CASRKGTSRETQYF.

In its sample, this clonotype was seen many times. J is TRBJ1-4 and V is TRBV9, with 9 bases aligning to TRBD1. Germline CDR1 is SGDLS and CDR2 is YYNGEE. This CDR3 contains 14 residues. Unmatched junction bases numbered 3, after V lost 4 bases and J lost 5 bases. The CDR3 region is CASSTDRGNEKLFF. In DNA, the CDR3 is TGTGCCAGCAGCACGGACAGGGGCAATGAAAAACTGTTTTTT.

Many counts were recorded for this clonotype. The chain couples TRBV2 to TRBJ2-5; D is possibly TRBD1 (6 bases). Trimming took off 1 base at V and 5 bases at J, with 29 bases between the two ends. The germline CDR1 and CDR2 sequences are SNHLY and FYNNEI. The CDR3 runs 20 residues. Here the CDR3 DNA reads TGTGCCAGCAGTGAAGTAACAGGGTTTGAGGAGCGTCTCGTGGGGGAGACCCAGTACTTC. It is translated as CASSEVTGFEERLVGETQYF.

This clonotype was counted many times. V and J are TRBV5-1 and TRBJ2-2, with D perhaps being TRBD1 or TRBD2 (6 bases each). V lost 0 bases to trimming and J lost 0 bases, with 9 bases between them. This CDR3 contains 16 residues. From germline, CDR1 is SGHRS and CDR2 YFSETQ. The CDR3 is CASSLAGAANTGELFF. The CDR3 DNA sequence: TGCGCCAGCAGCTTGGCGGGGGCGGCGAACACCGGGGAGCTGTTTTTT. Variable domain in full (rest from reference TRBV5-1 and TRBJ2-2): KAGVTQTPRYLIKTRGQQVTLSCSPISGHRSVSWYQQTPGQGLQFLFEYFSETQRNKGNFPGRFSGRQFSNSRSEMNVSTLELGDSALYLCASSLAGAANTGELFFGEGSRLTVL.

This clonotype has at least ten counts. The chain recombines TRBV28 with TRBJ2-7; 7 bases line up with TRBD1. In germline, CDR1 is MDHEN, CDR2 SYDVKM. CDR3 length equals 14 residues. The junction had 10 bases not matched to a gene; V was cut back by 6 bases and J by 5 bases. The chain's CDR3 is CASRKGGRVDEQYF. CDR3 DNA: TGTGCCAGCAGAAAAGGGGGCAGGGTGGACGAGCAGTACTTC.

This clonotype was seen at least ten times. This chain links TRBV20-1 with TRBJ1-3; no definite D call. Germline V lookup: CDR1 DFQATT, CDR2 SNEGSKA (reference sequence). Trimming removed 1 base from V and 5 bases from J, with 12 bases in between. CDR3 length equals 14 residues. CDR3 loop: CSARVHIPRNTIYF. The CDR3 DNA reads TGCAGTGCTAGAGTACACATTCCTAGAAACACCATATATTTT.

The table lists this clonotype with many counts. The rearrangement uses TRBV10-3 and TRBJ2-7, with 9 positions matching TRBD1. V dropped 10 bases and J dropped 5; count of bases not matched to a gene: 3. Germline V gene lookup returns CDR1 ENHRY and CDR2 SYGVKD. The CDR3 has 11 residues. The CDR3: CATDRGDEQYF. CDR3 coding DNA: TGTGCCACGGACAGGGGAGACGAGCAGTACTTC.

This clonotype was seen ten or more times. The V gene is TRBV6-2 or TRBV6-3, the J gene TRBJ2-2; no reliable D call. Trimming shortened V by 6 bases and J by 5 bases, and 7 bases separated the two germline ends. This CDR3 is 12 amino acids long. The germline CDR1 and CDR2 sequences are MNHEY and SVGEGT. CDR3 bases: TGTGCCAGCAGGGCCCCGACCGGGGAGCTGTTTTTT. Translating gives CASRAPTGELFF.

This clonotype was counted many times. This chain joins TRBV6-2 or TRBV6-3 and TRBJ2-3, with D perhaps matching TRBD1 (6 bases). V gave up 6 bases and J gave up 2 bases, with 18 bases separating them. This CDR3 spans 16 amino acids. CDR1 is MNHEY and CDR2 is SVGEGT in the germline V gene. The CDR3 region has the DNA TGTGCCAGCAGAACAGGGAGATCAGGAACCACAGATACGCAGTATTTT. The encoded protein is CASRTGRSGTTDTQYF.